Listed below are T cell receptor beta chains from one sample, sequenced in a study of cytomegalovirus exposure and HLA in healthy donors. Assay used: immunoSEQ multiplex PCR; TCRdb lists only in-frame clones, some missing. The sample has a few hundred thousand clones, roughly 90% seen once. Sequences were obtained from PBMCs. These TCRs come from a woman aged 18 to 35 in good health and CMV-seronegative. CDR3s include the opening cysteine and the closing phenylalanine or tryptophan. D genes are given only for firm matches. Clone size is not always given. Where it is, it says once, few, many or a class for expanded clones.

size	V	J	D	DNA	CDR3
.	TRBV4-1	TRBJ2-4	.	TGCGCCAGCAGCCAAGGGCCACAGGGAAATCGTGACAAAAACATTCAGTACTTC	CASSQGPQGNRDKNIQYF
.	TRBV6-6	TRBJ1-5	TRBD1	TGTGCCAGCAGTTCGGACAGGGCTTATCAGCCCCAGCATTTT	CASSSDRAYQPQHF
.	TRBV11-2	TRBJ2-7	.	TGTGCCAGCAGCTTATCCCCGGACAGCTCCTACGAGCAGTACTTC	CASSLSPDSSYEQYF
.	TRBV5-1	TRBJ1-5	.	TGCGCCAGCAGCGTCCGTCCCGGGGATCAGCCCCAGCATTTT	CASSVRPGDQPQHF
.	TRBV28	TRBJ2-7	.	TGTGCCAGCAGCGCTCTCTGGGGTAGGGGGTACTTC	CASSALWGRGYF
.	TRBV9	TRBJ2-4	TRBD1	TGTGCCAGCAGCGTTGGACAGGGGGGATCGGACATTCAGTACTTC	CASSVGQGGSDIQYF
.	TRBV13	TRBJ1-1	.	TGTGCCAGCAGACGGACAGTGAACACTGAAGCTTTCTTT	CASRRTVNTEAFF
.	TRBV19	TRBJ2-7	.	TGTGCCAGTAGACAGGGTTCGGGCGCTCACGAGCAGTACTTC	CASRQGSGAHEQYF
.	TRBV2	TRBJ2-3	TRBD1	TGTGCCAGCAGTGAAAGGGGACAGGGAGCAGATACGCAGTATTTT	CASSERGQGADTQYF
.	TRBV6-6	TRBJ2-3	.	TGTGCCAGCAGTTACCCCCGGGATACGCAGTATTTT	CASSYPRDTQYF
.	TRBV6-5	TRBJ2-5	.	TGTGCCAGCAGCCCCCTCGGAGGGCTAATCGAGACCCAGTACTTC	CASSPLGGLIETQYF
.	TRBV2	TRBJ2-5	.	TGTGCCAGCAGTGACAGGGAAGAGACCCAGTACTTC	CASSDREETQYF
.	TRBV7-9	TRBJ2-7	TRBD1	TGTGCCAGCAGAGATACAGGGGGACCTACCTACGAGCAGTACTTC	CASRDTGGPTYEQYF
.	TRBV11-2	TRBJ1-5	TRBD1	TGTGCCAGCAGCTTAGGGACAGGGGGCAGCAATCAGCCCCAGCATTTT	CASSLGTGGSNQPQHF
once	TRBV7-2	TRBJ1-1	.	TGTGCCAGCAGCTTAGCGTCGTGGTACCGGAGTCCTGAAGCTTTCTTT	CASSLASWYRSPEAFF
.	TRBV7-2	TRBJ2-7	TRBD1	TGTGCCAGCAGCGAAGACAGGGGATCAAACGAGCAGTACTTC	CASSEDRGSNEQYF
.	TRBV4-1	TRBJ2-7	.	TGCGCCAGCCGGAGGGGGCTAGTTTCCTACGAGCAGTACTTC	CASRRGLVSYEQYF
few	TRBV2	TRBJ2-5	.	TGTGCCAGCAGGTCCTCCGAGACCCAGTACTTC	CASRSSETQYF
.	TRBV23-1	TRBJ1-6	TRBD1	TGCGCCAGCAGTCAGCCGAAGCCTGGACAGGGCGTAGAAGAAGATTCACCCCTCCACTTT	CASSQPKPGQGVEEDSPLHF
.	TRBV5-1	TRBJ2-1	TRBD2	TGCGCCAGCAGCTTCGTGGGGGAGGGGCAGTTCTTC	CASSFVGEGQFF
.	TRBV7-9	TRBJ2-3	.	TGTGCCAGCAGCCAGGGAGATACGCAGTATTTT	CASSQGDTQYF
.	TRBV27	TRBJ2-2	TRBD1	TGTGCCAGCAGTTCCCTTCGGGGACAGCGGAACACCGGGGAGCTGTTTTTT	CASSSLRGQRNTGELFF